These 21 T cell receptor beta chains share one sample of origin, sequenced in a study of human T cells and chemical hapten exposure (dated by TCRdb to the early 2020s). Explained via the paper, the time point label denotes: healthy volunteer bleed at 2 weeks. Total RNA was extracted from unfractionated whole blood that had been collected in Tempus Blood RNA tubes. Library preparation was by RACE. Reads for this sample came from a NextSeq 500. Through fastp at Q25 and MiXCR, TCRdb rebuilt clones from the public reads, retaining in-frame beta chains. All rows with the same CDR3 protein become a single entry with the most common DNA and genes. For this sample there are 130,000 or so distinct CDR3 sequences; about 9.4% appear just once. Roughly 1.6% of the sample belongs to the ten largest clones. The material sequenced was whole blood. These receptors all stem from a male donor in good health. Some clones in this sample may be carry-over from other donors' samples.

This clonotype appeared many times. This CDR3 is CASSQVSSLAQFF. DNA of the CDR3: TGTGCCAGCAGCCAAGTGTCATCCCTAGCGCAGTTCTTC. This chain uses TRBV3-1 with TRBJ2-1; a weak D match, TRBD2 (5 bases). CDR1 and CDR2 (germline): LGHDT, YNNKEL (reference sequence). The CDR3 consists of 13 residues. V lost 1 base and J 12 bases, leaving 13 bases between the germline ends.

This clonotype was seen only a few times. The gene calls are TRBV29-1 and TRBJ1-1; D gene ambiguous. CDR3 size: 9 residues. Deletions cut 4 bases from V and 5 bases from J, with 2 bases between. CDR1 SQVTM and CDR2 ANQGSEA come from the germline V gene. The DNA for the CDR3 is TGCAGCGTTGGAACTGAAGCTTTCTTT. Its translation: CSVGTEAFF.

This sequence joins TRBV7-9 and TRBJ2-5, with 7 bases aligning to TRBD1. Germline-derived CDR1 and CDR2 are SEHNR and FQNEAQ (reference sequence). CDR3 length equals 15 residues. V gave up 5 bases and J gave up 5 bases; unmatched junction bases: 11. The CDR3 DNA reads TGTGCCAGCAGCCCCGGGGACAGTCGAAGGGAGACCCAGTACTTC. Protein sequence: CASSPGDSRRETQYF.

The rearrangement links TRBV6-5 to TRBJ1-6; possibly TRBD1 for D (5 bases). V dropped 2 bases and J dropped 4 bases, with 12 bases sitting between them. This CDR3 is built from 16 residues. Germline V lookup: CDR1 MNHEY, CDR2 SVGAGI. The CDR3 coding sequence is TGTGCCAGCAGTTACGAGGGGACGGGATATAATTCACCCCTCCACTTT. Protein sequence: CASSYEGTGYNSPLHF.

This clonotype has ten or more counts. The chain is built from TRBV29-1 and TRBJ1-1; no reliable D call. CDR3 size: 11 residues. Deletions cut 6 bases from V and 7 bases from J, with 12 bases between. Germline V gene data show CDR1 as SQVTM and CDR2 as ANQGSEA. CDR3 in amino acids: CSVTRLFEAFF. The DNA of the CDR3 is TGCAGCGTAACACGGTTATTTGAAGCTTTCTTT.

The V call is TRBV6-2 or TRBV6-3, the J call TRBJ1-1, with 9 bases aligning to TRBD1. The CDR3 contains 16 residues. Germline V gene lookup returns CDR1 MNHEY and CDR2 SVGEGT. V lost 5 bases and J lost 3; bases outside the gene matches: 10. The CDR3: CASSQQDRGSDTEAFF. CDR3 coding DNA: TGTGCCAGCAGTCAACAGGACAGGGGTAGTGACACTGAAGCTTTCTTT.

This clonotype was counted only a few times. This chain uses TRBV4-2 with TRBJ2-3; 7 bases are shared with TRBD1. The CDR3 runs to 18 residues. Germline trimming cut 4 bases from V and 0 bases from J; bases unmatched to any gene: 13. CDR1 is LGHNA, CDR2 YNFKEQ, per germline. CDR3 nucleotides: TGTGCCAGCAGCCGAGGCGAGACGGCAGGGGGTAGCACAGATACGCAGTATTTT. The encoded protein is CASSRGETAGGSTDTQYF.

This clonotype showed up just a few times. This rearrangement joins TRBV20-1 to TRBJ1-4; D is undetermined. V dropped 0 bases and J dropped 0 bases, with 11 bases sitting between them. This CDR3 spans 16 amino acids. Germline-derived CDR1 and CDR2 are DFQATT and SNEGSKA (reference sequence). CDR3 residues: CSARDPGRPTNEKLFF. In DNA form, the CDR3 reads TGCAGTGCTAGAGACCCCGGCAGGCCAACTAATGAAAAACTGTTTTTT.

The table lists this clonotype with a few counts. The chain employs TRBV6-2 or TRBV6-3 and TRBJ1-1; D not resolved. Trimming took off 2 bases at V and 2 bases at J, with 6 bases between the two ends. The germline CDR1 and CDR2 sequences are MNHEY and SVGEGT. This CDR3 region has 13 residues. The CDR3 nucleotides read TGTGCCAGCAGTTACATCCCCAACACTGAAGCTTTCTTT. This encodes CASSYIPNTEAFF.

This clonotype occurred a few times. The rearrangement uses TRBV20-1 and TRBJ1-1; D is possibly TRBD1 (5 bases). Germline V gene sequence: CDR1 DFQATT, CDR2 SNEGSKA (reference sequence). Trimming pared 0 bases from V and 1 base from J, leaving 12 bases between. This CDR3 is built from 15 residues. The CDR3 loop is CSARDGQGENTEAFF. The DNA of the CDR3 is TGCAGTGCTAGAGACGGTCAGGGCGAGAACACTGAAGCTTTCTTT.

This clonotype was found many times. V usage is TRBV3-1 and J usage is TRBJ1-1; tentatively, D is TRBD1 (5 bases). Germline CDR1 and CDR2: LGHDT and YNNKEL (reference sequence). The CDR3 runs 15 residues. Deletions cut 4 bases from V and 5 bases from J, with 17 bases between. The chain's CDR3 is CASSPQGAQGTEAFF. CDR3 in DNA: TGTGCCAGCAGCCCTCAAGGGGCTCAAGGGACTGAAGCTTTCTTT.

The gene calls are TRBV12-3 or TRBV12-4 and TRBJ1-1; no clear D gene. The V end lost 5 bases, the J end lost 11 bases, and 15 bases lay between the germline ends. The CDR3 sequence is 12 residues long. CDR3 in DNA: TGTGCCAGCAGTCCTAGAGGGCCACGGGCTTTCTTT. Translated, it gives CASSPRGPRAFF.

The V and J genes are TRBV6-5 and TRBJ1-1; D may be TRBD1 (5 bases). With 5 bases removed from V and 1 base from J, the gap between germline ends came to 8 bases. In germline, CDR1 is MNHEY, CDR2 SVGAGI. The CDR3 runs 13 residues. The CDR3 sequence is CASSGGGNTEAFF. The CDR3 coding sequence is TGTGCCAGCAGTGGGGGGGGGAACACTGAAGCTTTCTTT.

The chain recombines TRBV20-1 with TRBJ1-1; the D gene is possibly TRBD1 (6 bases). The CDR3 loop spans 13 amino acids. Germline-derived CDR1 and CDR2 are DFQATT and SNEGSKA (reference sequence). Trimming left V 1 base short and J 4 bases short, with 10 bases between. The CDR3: CSARGGAGTEAFF. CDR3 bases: TGCAGTGCTAGAGGGGGGGCGGGCACTGAAGCTTTCTTT.

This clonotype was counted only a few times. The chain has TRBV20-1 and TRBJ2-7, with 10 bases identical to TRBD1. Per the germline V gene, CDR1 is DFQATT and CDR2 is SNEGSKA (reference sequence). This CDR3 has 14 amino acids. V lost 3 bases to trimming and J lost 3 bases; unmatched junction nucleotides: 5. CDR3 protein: CSARPGTGDYEQYF. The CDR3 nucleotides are TGCAGTGCTAGGCCCGGGACAGGGGACTACGAGCAGTACTTC.

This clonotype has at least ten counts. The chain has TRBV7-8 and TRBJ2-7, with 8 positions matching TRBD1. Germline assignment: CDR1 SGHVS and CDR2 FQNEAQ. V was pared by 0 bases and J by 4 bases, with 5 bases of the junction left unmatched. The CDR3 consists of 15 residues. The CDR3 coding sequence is TGTGCCAGCAGCTTAGCAGGACAGGGTCGTTACGAGCAGTACTTC. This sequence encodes CASSLAGQGRYEQYF.

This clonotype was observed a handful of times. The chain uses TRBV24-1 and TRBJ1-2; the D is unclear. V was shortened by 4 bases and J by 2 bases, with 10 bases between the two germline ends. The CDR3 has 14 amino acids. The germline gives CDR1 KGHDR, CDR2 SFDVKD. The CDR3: CATSDTTANYGYTF. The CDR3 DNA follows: TGTGCCACCAGTGACACAACAGCGAACTATGGCTACACCTTC.

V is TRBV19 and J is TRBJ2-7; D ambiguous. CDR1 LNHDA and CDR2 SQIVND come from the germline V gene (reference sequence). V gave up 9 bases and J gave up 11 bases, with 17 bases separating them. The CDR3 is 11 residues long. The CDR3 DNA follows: TGTGCCAGCAGGACCGGGCGCATCGAGTACTTC. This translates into CASRTGRIEYF.

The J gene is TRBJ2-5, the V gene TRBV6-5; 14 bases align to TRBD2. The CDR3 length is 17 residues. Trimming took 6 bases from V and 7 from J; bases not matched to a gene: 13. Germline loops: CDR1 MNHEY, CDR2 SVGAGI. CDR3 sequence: CASSNPGLAGGSGTQYF. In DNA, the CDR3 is TGTGCCAGCAGCAACCCCGGACTAGCGGGAGGCTCGGGGACCCAGTACTTC.

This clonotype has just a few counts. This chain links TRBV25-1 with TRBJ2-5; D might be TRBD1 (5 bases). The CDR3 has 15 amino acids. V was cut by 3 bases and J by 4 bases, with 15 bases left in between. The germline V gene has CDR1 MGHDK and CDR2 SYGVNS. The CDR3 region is CASSEGHGVLETQYF. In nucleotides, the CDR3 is TGTGCCAGCAGTGAGGGGCACGGCGTTTTAGAGACCCAGTACTTC.

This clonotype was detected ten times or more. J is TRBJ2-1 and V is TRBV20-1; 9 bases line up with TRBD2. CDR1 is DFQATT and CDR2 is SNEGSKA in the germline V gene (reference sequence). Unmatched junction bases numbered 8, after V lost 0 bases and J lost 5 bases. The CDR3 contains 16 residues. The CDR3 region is CSARDVEREVHNEQFF. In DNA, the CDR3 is TGCAGTGCTAGAGATGTCGAGCGGGAGGTACACAATGAGCAGTTCTTC.